Listed here are 5 T cell receptor beta chains from one sample, sequenced in a study of T cell repertoires in cytomegalovirus infection. Their antigen targets remain unknown. Each CDR3 protein is one row after TCRdb ran MiXCR on the reads. The sample has some 920,000 distinct CDR3 sequences; around a third are singletons. The source was cultured CD8+ T cells from PBMCs, collected from culture after CMV antigen stimulation. The receptors derive from a human donor in good health (CMV status not recorded). Some clones in this sample may be carry-over from other donors' samples.

The chain has TRBV27 and TRBJ2-1; 8 positions match TRBD1. J gave up 4 bases and V 5 bases, and 10 bases lay outside the gene matches. This CDR3 is 16 amino acids long. Germline lookup yields CDR1 MNHEY and CDR2 SMNVEV (reference sequence). CDR3 amino acids: CASSPDRQGKYNEQFF. CDR3 sequence (DNA): TGTGCCAGCAGTCCCGATCGACAGGGGAAATACAATGAGCAGTTCTTC.

This clonotype occurred a few times. This chain connects TRBV4-1 to TRBJ1-1; weak D call: TRBD1 (6 bases). The CDR3 spans 15 residues. V was trimmed by 0 bases and J by 6 bases, leaving 14 bases between them. Germline loops: CDR1 MGHRA, CDR2 YSYEKL. CDR3 sequence: CASSQETGPSAEAFF. In DNA form, the CDR3 reads TGCGCCAGCAGCCAAGAAACAGGGCCGAGCGCTGAAGCTTTCTTT.

The chain combines TRBV20-1 with TRBJ2-3; D unclear. V was pared by 6 bases and J by 0 bases, with 22 bases between. The germline V gene has CDR1 DFQATT and CDR2 SNEGSKA (reference sequence). The CDR3 totals 17 residues. CDR3 sequence: CSAPNLERTASTDTQYF. CDR3 DNA: TGCAGTGCCCCAAACCTCGAACGGACGGCTAGCACAGATACGCAGTATTTT.

This clonotype was detected only a few times. The CDR3 DNA reads as TGTGCCAGCAGTTTCGGACAGGGGACGGGCTACACCTTC. Amino acids: CASSFGQGTGYTF. The J gene is TRBJ1-2, the V gene TRBV28; 9 bases agree with TRBD1. The ends lost 3 bases at V and 8 bases at J; junction bases unmatched: 4. The CDR3 is 13 amino acids. Germline CDR1 and CDR2: MDHEN and SYDVKM.

The chain combines TRBV27 with TRBJ1-2; D may be TRBD1 (6 bases). The CDR3 is made up of 14 amino acids. Trimming pared 3 bases from V and 5 bases from J, leaving 13 bases between. Germline CDR1 is MNHEY and CDR2 is SMNVEV (reference sequence). CDR3 loop: CASSLAGELYGYTF. The DNA for the CDR3 is TGTGCCAGCAGTTTGGCAGGGGAGTTGTATGGCTACACCTTC.